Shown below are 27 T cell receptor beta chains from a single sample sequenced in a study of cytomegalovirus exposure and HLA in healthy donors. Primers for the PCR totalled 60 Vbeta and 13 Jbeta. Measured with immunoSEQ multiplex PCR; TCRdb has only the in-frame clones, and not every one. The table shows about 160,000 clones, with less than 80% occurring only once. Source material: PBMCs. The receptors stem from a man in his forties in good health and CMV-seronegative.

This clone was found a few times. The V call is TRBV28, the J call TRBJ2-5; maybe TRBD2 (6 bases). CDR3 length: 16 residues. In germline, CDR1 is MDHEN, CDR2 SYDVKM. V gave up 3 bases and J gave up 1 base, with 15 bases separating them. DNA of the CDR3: TGTGCCAGCAGTTTGAGCGGAGCGGGCCTCCAAGAGACCCAGTACTTC. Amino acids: CASSLSGAGLQETQYF.

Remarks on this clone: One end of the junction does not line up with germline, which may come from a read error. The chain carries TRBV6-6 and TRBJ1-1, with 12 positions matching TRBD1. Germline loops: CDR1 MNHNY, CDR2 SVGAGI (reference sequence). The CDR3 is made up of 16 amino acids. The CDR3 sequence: CASSYTSPGQGAVGDF. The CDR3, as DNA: TGTGCCAGCAGCTACACCTCTCCGGGACAGGGGGCCGTTGGTGACTTT.

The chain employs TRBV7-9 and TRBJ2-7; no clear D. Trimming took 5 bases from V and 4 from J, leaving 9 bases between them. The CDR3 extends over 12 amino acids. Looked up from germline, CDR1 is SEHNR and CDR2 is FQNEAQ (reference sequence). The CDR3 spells CASSLLPYEQYF. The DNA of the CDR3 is TGTGCCAGCAGCCTCCTCCCGTACGAGCAGTACTTC.

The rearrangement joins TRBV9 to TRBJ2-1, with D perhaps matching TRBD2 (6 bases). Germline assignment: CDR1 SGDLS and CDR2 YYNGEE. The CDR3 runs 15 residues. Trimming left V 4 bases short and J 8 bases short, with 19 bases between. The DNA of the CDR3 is TGTGCCAGCAGCCCCTGGGCCGCACCGGGGGATGAGCAGTTCTTC. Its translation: CASSPWAAPGDEQFF.

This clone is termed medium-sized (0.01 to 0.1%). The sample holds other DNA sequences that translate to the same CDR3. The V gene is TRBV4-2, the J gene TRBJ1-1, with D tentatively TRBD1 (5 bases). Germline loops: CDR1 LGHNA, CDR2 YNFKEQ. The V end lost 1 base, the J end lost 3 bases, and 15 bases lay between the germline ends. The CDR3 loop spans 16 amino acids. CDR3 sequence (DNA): TGTGCCAGCAGCCAAGGTTCCGTCGGGGGTCACACTGAAGCTTTCTTT. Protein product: CASSQGSVGGHTEAFF.

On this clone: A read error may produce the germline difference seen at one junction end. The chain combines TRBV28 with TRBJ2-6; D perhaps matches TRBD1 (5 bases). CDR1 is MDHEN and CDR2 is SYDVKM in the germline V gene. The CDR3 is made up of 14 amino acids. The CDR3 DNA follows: TGTGCCAGCAGTTTGTCCTCTGGGGCCAACGGCCTGACTTTC. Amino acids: CASSLSSGANGLTF.

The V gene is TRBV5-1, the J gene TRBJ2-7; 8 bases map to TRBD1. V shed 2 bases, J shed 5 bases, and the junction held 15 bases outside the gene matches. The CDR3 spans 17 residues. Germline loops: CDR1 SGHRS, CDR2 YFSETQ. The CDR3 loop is CASSFEGGQDFGDEQYF. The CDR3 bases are TGCGCCAGCAGCTTCGAGGGGGGACAGGACTTTGGGGACGAGCAGTACTTC.

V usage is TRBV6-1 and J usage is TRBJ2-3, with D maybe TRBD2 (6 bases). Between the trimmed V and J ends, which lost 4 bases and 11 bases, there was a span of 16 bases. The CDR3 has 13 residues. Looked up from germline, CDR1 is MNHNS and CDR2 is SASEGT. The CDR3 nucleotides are TGTGCCAGCAGTGCGGGCGGGATGGGGGGGCAGTATTTT. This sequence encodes CASSAGGMGGQYF.

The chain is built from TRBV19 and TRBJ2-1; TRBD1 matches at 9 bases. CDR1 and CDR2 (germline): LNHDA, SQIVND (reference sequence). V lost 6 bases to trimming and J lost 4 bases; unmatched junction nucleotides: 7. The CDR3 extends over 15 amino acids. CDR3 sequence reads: CASSMGQGGYNEQFF. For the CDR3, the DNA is TGTGCCAGTAGCATGGGACAGGGAGGGTACAATGAGCAGTTCTTC. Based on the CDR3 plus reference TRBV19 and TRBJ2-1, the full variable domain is DGGITQSPKYLFRKEGQNVTLSCEQNLNHDAMYWYRQDPGQGLRLIYYSQIVNDFQKGDIAEGYSVSREKKESFPLTVTSAQKNPTAFYLCASSMGQGGYNEQFFGPGTRLTVL.

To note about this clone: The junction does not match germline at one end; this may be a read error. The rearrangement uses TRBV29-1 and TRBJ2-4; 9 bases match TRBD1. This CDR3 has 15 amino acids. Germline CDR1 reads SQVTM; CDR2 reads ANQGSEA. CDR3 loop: CSVEQPGQGRNSQYF. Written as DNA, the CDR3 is TGCAGCGTTGAGCAACCGGGACAGGGAAGAAACAGTCAGTACTTC. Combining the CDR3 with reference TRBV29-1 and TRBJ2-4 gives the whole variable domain SAVISQKPSRDICQRGTSLTIQCQVDSQVTMMFWYRQQPGQSLTLIATANQGSEATYESGFVIDKFPISRPNLTFSTLTVSNMSPEDSSIYLCSVEQPGQGRNSQYFGAGTRLSVL.

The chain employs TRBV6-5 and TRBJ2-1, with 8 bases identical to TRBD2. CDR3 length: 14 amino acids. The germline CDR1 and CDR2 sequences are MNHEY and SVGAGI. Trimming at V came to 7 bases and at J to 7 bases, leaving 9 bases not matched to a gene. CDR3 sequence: CASTLAGRRNEQFF. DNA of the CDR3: TGTGCCAGCACCTTAGCGGGACGGAGGAATGAGCAGTTCTTC.

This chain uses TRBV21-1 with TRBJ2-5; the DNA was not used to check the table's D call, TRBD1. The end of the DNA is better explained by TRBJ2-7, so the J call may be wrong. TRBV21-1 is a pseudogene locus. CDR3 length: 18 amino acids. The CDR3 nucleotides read TGTGCCAGCAGCACGTCAACCGGGACAGGGGGCGCTTCGGGCGAGCAGTACTTC. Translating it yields CASSTSTGTGGASGEQYF.

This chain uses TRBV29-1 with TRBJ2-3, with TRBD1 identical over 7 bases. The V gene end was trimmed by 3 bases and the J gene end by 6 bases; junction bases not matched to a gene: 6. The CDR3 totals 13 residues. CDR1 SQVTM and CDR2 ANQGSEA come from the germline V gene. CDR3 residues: CSVDRDRVDTQYF. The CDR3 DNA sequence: TGCAGCGTTGACAGAGACAGGGTGGATACGCAGTATTTT.

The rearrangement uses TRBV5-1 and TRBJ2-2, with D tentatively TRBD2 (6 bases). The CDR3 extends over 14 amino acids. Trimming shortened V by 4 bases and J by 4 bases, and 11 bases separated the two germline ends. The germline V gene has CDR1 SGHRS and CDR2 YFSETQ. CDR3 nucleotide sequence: TGCGCCAGCAGCGGACGGGAGACCACCGGGGAGCTGTTTTTT. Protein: CASSGRETTGELFF.

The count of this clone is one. CDR3 sequence reads: CASSYQTAYGYTF. The DNA of the CDR3 is TGTGCCAGCAGCTACCAGACAGCCTATGGCTACACCTTC. The gene calls are TRBV11-2 and TRBJ1-2, with a weak D call TRBD1 (5 bases). The CDR3 extends over 13 amino acids. V was shortened by 4 bases and J by 4 bases, with 10 bases between the two germline ends. Germline values: CDR1 SGHAT, CDR2 FQNNGV.

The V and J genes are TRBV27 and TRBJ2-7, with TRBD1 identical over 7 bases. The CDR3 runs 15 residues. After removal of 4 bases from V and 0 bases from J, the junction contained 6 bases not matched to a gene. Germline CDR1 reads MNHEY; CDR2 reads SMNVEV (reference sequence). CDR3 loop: CASSSSRQGSYEQYF. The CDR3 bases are TGTGCCAGCAGTTCCTCCAGACAGGGCTCCTACGAGCAGTACTTC.

As DNA, the CDR3 is TGTGCCAGCAGTTCCCTAGCGCCCACAGATACGCAGTATTTT. This sequence encodes CASSSLAPTDTQYF. The chain recombines TRBV5-4 with TRBJ2-3; a weak D match, TRBD2 (6 bases). CDR3 size: 14 residues. The V end was cut by 5 bases, the J end by 2 bases, with 12 bases between. Germline CDR1 is SGHNT and CDR2 is YYREEE (reference sequence).

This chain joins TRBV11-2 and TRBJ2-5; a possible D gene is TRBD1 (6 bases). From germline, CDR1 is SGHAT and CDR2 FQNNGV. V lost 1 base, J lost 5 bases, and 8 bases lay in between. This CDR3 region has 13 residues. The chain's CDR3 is CASSLAGAETQYF. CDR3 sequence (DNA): TGTGCCAGCAGCTTAGCAGGGGCGGAGACCCAGTACTTC.

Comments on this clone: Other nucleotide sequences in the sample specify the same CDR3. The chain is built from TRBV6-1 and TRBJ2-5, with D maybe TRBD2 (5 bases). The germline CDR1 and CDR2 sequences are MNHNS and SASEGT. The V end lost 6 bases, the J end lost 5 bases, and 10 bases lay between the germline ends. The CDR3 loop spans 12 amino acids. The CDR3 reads CASRRREETQYF. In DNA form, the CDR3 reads TGTGCCAGCAGACGTAGGGAGGAGACCCAGTACTTC.

CDR3 bases: TGTGCCAGTAGTATAACTAGCGGGAGTGAGACCCAGTACTTC. This codes for CASSITSGSETQYF. The V gene is TRBV19, the J gene TRBJ2-5; 11 bases agree with TRBD2. The CDR3 runs to 14 residues. The ends lost 2 bases at V and 5 bases at J; junction bases unmatched: 1. CDR1 and CDR2 (germline): LNHDA, SQIVND (reference sequence).

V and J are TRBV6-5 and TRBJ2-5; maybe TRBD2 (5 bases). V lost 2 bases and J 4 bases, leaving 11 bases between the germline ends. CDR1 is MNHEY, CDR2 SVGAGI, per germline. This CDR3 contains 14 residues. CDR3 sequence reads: CASSYPGGGETQYF. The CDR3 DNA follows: TGTGCCAGCAGTTACCCAGGAGGAGGAGAGACCCAGTACTTC.

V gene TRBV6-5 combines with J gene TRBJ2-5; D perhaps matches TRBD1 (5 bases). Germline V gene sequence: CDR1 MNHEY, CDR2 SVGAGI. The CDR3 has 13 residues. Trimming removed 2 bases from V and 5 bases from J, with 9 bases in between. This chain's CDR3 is CASSYARAETQYF. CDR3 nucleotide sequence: TGTGCCAGCAGTTACGCCAGGGCCGAGACCCAGTACTTC.

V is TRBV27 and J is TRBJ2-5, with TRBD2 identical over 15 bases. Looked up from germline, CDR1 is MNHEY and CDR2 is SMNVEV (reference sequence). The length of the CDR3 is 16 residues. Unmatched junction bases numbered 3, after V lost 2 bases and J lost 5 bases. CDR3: CASSLGTSGRPETQYF. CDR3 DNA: TGTGCCAGCAGTTTAGGGACTAGCGGGAGGCCGGAGACCCAGTACTTC.

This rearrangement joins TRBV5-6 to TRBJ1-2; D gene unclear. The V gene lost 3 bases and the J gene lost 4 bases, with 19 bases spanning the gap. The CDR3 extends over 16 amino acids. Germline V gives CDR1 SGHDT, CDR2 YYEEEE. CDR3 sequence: CASSSSGYGKFYGYTF. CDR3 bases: TGTGCCAGCAGCTCGTCGGGGTACGGAAAATTCTATGGCTACACCTTC.

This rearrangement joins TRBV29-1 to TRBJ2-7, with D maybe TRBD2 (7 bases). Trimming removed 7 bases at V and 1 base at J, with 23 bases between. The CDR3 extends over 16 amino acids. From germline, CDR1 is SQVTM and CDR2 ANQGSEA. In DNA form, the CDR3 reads TGCAGCGCCGAGGGGGGGGGAGCGGGGAGTTCCTACGAGCAGTACTTC. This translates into CSAEGGGAGSSYEQYF.

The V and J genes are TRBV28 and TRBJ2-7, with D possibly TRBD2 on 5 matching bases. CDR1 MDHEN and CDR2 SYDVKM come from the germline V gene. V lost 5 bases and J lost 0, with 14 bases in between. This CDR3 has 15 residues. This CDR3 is CASSPGRRSSYEQYF. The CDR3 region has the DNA TGTGCCAGCAGTCCCGGGCGGAGGAGCTCCTACGAGCAGTACTTC.

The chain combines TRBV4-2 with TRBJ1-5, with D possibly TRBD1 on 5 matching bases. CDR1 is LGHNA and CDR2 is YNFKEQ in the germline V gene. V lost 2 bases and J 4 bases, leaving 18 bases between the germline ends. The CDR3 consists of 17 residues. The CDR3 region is CASSQSSTGTPNQPQHF. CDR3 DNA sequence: TGTGCCAGCAGCCAATCCTCCACCGGGACTCCGAATCAGCCCCAGCATTTT.